A selection of T cell receptor beta chains follows, all from one sample in a study of post-analysis software for immune sequencing data. TCRdb called the PCR reads again in MiXCR, with one record for every CDR3 protein. The sample includes about 540,000 distinct CDR3 sequences, around a third of them seen just once. Specimen: blood. These TCRs come from a girl aged 2-17 years with multiple sclerosis. The CDR3 runs from the conserved cysteine through the conserved F or W. A D gene is named only where the DNA matches it firmly. A row's size may be missing; if present it is once, few, many or a size class.

v_gene	j_gene	abundance	d_gene	CDR3nt	CDR3aa
TRBV6-4	TRBJ2-4	.	.	TGTGCCAGCAGTGTGTCAGGCACGGGGGCCAAAAGCATTCAGTACTTC	CASSVSGTGAKSIQYF
TRBV20-1	TRBJ1-5	.	.	TGCAGTGCCGGGGACAGCAATCAGCCCCAGCATTTT	CSAGDSNQPQHF
TRBV7-3	TRBJ2-7	.	.	TGTGCCAGCAGCATCGGAAGAGCCCCGACCTACGAGCAGTACTTC	CASSIGRAPTYEQYF
TRBV2	TRBJ2-1	.	TRBD1	TGTGCCAGCTTGACCGGGACAGGGGACAATGAGCAGTTCTTC	CASLTGTGDNEQFF
TRBV27	TRBJ1-5	.	.	TGTGCCAGCAGTTTAGCCCTCACTCAGCCCCAGCATTTT	CASSLALTQPQHF
TRBV2	TRBJ2-3	many	TRBD2	TGTGCCAGCACCGGGACTAGCGGGGCAGATACGCAGTATTTT	CASTGTSGADTQYF
TRBV20-1	TRBJ1-1	few	.	TGCAGTGCTAGACGTGCGGGACTGAACACTGAAGCTTTCTTT	CSARRAGLNTEAFF
TRBV20-1	TRBJ1-2	.	.	TGCAGTGCTAGGAAGGCGGTCAACTATGGCTACACCTTC	CSARKAVNYGYTF
TRBV28	TRBJ2-2	.	.	TGTGCCAGCAGTTCCGCACGAGTGGGGGCGAGATCGAACACCGGGGAGCTGTTTTTT	CASSSARVGARSNTGELFF
TRBV6-5	TRBJ1-2	few	.	TGTGCCAGCAGCAGGGCTTCTAACTATGGCTACACCTTC	CASSRASNYGYTF
TRBV5-6	TRBJ1-1	.	TRBD1	TGTGCCAGCAGCTTGAGACAGGGCACGGCTGAAGCTTTCTTT	CASSLRQGTAEAFF
TRBV18	TRBJ2-7	.	.	TGTGCCAGCTCACCGATAACCGCGAGTACCTACGAGCAGTACTTC	CASSPITASTYEQYF
TRBV6-2/TRBV6-3	TRBJ2-7	few	.	TGTGCCAGCACTAATTACTACGAGCAGTACTTC	CASTNYYEQYF
TRBV20-1	TRBJ2-5	.	TRBD1	TGCAGTGCCGGAGGGGGGGACAGGGATCCGGAGACCCAGTACTTC	CSAGGGDRDPETQYF
TRBV6-1	TRBJ2-5	.	.	TGTGCCAGTGAAAGCGTCTGGACCACCCAAGAGTCCCAGTACTTC	CASESVWTTQESQYF
TRBV5-1	TRBJ2-7	few	.	TGCGCCAGCAGCGCTCCCGAAAGCTCCTACGAGCAGTACTTC	CASSAPESSYEQYF
TRBV7-3	TRBJ2-2	.	TRBD2	TGTGCCAGCAGCTTATGGGTGGCTAGCGGGGCCACCGGGGAGCTGTTTTTT	CASSLWVASGATGELFF
TRBV5-1	TRBJ2-6	.	.	TGCGCCAGCAACCCACATAGCCCGGGTACAGGCTCTGGGGCCAACGTCCTGACTTTC	CASNPHSPGTGSGANVLTF
TRBV20-1	TRBJ2-5	.	.	TGCAGTGCTAGTGAGGGGCAGACCCAGTACTTC	CSASEGQTQYF
TRBV29-1	TRBJ2-7	.	.	TGCGGCGTGGGAGGGGGCTCCTACGAGCAGTACTTC	CGVGGGSYEQYF
TRBV6-5	TRBJ1-1	.	.	TGTGCCAGCAGTCGTCCAACAGACCGGAACACTGAAGCTTTCTTT	CASSRPTDRNTEAFF
TRBV20-1	TRBJ2-5	many	.	TGCAGTGCTAGGAGGGGAGTAGAGACCCAGTACTTC	CSARRGVETQYF
TRBV5-5	TRBJ1-6	.	.	TGTGCCAGCAGGGACGGGCAGGGCGCATTCCCCCTCCACTTT	CASRDGQGAFPLHF
TRBV6-5	TRBJ2-1	.	.	TGTGCCAGCAGCCGGACGCAGAACTCCTACAATGAGCAGTTCTTC	CASSRTQNSYNEQFF
TRBV6-5	TRBJ2-3	.	TRBD2	TGTGCCAGCAGCCGGGGACTGAACGGGGGGGATACGCAGTATTTT	CASSRGLNGGDTQYF
TRBV9	TRBJ2-7	few	TRBD1	TGTGCCAGCAGCGCCCGGACAGGGACAGGCTCCGAGCAGTACTTC	CASSARTGTGSEQYF